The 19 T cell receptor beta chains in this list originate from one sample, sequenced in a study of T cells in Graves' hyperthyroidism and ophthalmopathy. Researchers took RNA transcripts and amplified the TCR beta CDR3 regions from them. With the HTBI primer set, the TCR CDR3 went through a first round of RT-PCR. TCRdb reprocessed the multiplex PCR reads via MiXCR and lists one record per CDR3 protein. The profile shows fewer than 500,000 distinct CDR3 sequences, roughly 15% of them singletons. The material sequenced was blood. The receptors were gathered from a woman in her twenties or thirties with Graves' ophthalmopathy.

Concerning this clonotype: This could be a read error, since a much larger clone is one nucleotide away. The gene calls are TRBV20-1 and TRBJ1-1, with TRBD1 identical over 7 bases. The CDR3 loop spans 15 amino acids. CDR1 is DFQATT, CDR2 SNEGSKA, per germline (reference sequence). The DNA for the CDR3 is TGCAGTACTAGAGGGGGCTTCGGATCGCACACTGAAGCTTTCTTT. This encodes CSTRGGFGSHTEAFF.

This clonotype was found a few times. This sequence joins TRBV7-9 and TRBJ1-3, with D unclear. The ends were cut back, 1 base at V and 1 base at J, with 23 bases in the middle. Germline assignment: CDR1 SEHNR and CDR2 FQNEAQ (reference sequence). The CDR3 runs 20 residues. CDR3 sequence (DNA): TGTGCCAGCAGCTTAGTTGGCCACCTCACACCGAGGGATTCTGGAAACACCATATATTTT. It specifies CASSLVGHLTPRDSGNTIYF.

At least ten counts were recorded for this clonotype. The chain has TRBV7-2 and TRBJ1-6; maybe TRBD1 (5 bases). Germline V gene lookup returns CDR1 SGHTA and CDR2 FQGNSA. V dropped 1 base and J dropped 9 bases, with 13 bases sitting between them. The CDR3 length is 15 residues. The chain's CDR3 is CASSLEWDAFSPLHF. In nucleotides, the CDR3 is TGTGCCAGCAGCTTAGAGTGGGACGCCTTTTCACCCCTCCACTTT.

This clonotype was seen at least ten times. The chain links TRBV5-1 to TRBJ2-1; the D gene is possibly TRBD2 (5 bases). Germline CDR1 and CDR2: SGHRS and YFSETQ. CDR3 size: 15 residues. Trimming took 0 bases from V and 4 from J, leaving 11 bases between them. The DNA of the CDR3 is TGCGCCAGCAGCTTGGAGGGAGAACCGTACAATGAGCAGTTCTTC. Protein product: CASSLEGEPYNEQFF.

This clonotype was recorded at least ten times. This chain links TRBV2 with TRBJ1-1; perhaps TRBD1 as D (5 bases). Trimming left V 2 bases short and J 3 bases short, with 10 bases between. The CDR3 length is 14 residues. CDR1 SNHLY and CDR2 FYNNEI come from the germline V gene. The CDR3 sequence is CASSESRGDTEAFF. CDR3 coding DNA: TGTGCCAGCAGTGAATCTAGGGGAGACACTGAAGCTTTCTTT.

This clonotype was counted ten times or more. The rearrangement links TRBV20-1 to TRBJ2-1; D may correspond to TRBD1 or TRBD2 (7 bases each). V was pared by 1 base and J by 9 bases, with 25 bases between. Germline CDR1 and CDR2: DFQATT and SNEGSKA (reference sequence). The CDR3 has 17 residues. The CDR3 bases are TGCAGTGCTAGAGGGGAGGGGGGGACAGTGGCCCTCAGTGAGCAGTTCTTC. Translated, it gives CSARGEGGTVALSEQFF.

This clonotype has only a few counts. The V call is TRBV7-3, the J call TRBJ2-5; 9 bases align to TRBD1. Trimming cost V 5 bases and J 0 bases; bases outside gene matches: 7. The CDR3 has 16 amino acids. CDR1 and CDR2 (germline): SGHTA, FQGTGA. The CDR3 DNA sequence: TGTGCCAGCAGCGTCGGGACAGGGCGACACCAAGAGACCCAGTACTTC. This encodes CASSVGTGRHQETQYF. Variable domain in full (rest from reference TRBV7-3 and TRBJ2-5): GAGVSQTPSNKVTEKGKYVELRCDPISGHTALYWYRQSLGQGPEFLIYFQGTGAADDSGLPNDRFFAVRPEGSVSTLKIQRTERGDSAVYLCASSVGTGRHQETQYFGPGTRLLVL.

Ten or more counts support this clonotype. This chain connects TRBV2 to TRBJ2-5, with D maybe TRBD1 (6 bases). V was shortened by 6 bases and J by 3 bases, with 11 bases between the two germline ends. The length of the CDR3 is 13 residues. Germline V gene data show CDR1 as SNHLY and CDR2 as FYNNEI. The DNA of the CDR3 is TGTGCCAGCAGGACTCCAGGGGAAGAGACCCAGTACTTC. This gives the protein CASRTPGEETQYF.

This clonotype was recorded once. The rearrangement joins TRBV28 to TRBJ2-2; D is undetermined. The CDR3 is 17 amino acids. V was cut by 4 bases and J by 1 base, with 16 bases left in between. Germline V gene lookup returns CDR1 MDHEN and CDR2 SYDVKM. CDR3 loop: CASSSPRRALNTGELFF. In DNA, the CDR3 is TGTGCCAGCAGTTCCCCCCGACGGGCGTTGAACACCGGGGAGCTGTTTTTT.

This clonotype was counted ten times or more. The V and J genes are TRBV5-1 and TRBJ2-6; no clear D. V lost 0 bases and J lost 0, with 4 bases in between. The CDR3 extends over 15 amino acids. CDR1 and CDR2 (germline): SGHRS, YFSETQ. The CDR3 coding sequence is TGCGCCAGCAGCTTGGTTGACTCTGGGGCCAACGTCCTGACTTTC. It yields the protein CASSLVDSGANVLTF.

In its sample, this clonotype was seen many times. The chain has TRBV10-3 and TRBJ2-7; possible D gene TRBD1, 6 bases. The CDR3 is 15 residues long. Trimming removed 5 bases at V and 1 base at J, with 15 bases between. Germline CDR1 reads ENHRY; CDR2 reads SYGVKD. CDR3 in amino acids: CAISKDRAKSYEQYF. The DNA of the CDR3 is TGTGCCATCAGTAAGGACAGAGCCAAATCCTACGAGCAGTACTTC.

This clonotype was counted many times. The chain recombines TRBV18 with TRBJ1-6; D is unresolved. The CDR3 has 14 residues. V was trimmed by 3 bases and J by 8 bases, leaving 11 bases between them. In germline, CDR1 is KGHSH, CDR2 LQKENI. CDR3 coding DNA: TGTGCCAGCTCACCCAGTCAGGCGGATTCACCCCTCCACTTT. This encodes CASSPSQADSPLHF.

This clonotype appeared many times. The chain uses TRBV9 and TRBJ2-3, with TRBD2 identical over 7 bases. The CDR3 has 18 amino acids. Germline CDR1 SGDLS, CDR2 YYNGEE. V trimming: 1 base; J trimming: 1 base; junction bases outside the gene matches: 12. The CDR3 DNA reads TGTGCCAGCAGCGTATCCTACGCCCCAACTAGCGGCACAGATACGCAGTATTTT. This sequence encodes CASSVSYAPTSGTDTQYF.

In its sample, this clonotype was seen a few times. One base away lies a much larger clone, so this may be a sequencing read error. The CDR3 sequence is CASSFTGNQSQHF. CDR3 nucleotide sequence: TGTGCCAGCAGTTTCACAGGGAATCAGTCCCAGCATTTT. The chain links TRBV6-2 or TRBV6-3 to TRBJ1-5, with D perhaps matching TRBD1 (6 bases). The germline V gene has CDR1 MNHEY and CDR2 SVGEGT. CDR3 length: 13 amino acids.

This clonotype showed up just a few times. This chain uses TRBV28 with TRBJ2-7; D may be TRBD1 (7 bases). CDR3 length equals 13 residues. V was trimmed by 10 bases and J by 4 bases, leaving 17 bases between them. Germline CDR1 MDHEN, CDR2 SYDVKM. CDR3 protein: CATQMTGTYEQYF. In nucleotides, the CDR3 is TGTGCCACTCAGATGACAGGGACTTACGAGCAGTACTTC.

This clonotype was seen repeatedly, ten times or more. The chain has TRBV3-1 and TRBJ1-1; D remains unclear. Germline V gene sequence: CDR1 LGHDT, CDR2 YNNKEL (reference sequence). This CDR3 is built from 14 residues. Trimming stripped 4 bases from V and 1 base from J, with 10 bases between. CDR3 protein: CASSPSAGNTEAFF. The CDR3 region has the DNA TGTGCCAGCAGCCCTTCGGCGGGGAACACTGAAGCTTTCTTT.

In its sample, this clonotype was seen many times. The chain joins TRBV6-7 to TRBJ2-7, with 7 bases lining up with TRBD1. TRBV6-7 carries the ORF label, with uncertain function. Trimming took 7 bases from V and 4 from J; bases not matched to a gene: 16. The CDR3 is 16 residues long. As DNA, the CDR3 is TGTGCCAGCAACCCTACGAACGAGACAGGGAGTTACGAGCAGTACTTC. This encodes CASNPTNETGSYEQYF.

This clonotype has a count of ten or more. As DNA, the CDR3 is TGTGCCAGCAGTTTATCTTCGGGCGGCCAGCCCCAGCATTTT. This codes for CASSLSSGGQPQHF. The chain employs TRBV12-3 or TRBV12-4 and TRBJ1-5; D unresolved. The CDR3 is 14 residues long. Between the trimmed V and J ends, which lost 2 bases and 7 bases, there was a span of 12 bases.

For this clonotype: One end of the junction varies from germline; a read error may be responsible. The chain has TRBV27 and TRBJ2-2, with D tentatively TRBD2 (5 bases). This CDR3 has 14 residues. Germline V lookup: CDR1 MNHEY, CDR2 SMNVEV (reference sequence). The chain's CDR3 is CASSLGQGAGELSF. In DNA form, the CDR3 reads TGTGCCAGCAGTTTGGGCCAAGGCGCCGGGGAGCTGTCTTTT.